Reported below is one T cell receptor (beta chain). Its antigen is unknown. The sample belongs to a study of vaccination effects on CD4 cells after COVID-19. Measured with immunoSEQ multiplex PCR; TCRdb has only the in-frame clones, and not every one. Of 57,000 or so clones in the sample, about 81% are singletons; the top ten hold 3.5% to 5.5%. Germline values: CDR1 SGHRS, CDR2 YFSETQ. V shed 4 bases, J shed 2 bases, and the junction held 8 bases outside the gene matches. The CDR3 is made up of 16 amino acids. Study-wide results and caveats: Healthy vaccinees' vaccine-induced clones included only 1 of 255 that recognized common cold coronaviruses. Late post-vaccination, clones induced by infection and those induced by vaccine underwent marked clonal contraction.

CD4+ T cells were isolated after 10 days of culture. Two-dose BNT162b2 or mRNA-1273 vaccination was given to participants. Researchers swapped half the medium for IL-2 medium on both days 3 and 7. The sequences come from CD4+ T cells from PBMCs cultured without peptide, collected after COVID-19 vaccination. The gene calls are TRBV5-1 and TRBJ2-3; TRBD1 matches at 9 bases. The sequence was obtained from a human donor who received a COVID-19 vaccine. CDR3 DNA sequence: TGCGCCAGCAGCAATGGAGGGACAGGGACCACAGATACGCAGTATTTT. It specifies CASSNGGTGTTDTQYF.